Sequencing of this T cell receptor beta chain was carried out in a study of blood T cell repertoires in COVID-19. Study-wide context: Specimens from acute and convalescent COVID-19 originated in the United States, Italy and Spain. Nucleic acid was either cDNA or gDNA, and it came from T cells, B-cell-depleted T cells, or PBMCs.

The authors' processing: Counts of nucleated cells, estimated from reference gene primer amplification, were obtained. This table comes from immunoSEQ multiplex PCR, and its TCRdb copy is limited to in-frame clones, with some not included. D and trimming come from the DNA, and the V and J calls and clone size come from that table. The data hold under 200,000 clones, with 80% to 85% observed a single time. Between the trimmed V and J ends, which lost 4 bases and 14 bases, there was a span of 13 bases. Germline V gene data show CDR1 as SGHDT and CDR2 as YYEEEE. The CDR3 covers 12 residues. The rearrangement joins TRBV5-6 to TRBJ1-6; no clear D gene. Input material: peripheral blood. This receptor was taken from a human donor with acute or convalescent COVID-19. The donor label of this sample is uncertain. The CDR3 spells CASSPPRGSLHF. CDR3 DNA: TGTGCCAGCAGCCCGCCAAGAGGTTCCCTCCACTTT.